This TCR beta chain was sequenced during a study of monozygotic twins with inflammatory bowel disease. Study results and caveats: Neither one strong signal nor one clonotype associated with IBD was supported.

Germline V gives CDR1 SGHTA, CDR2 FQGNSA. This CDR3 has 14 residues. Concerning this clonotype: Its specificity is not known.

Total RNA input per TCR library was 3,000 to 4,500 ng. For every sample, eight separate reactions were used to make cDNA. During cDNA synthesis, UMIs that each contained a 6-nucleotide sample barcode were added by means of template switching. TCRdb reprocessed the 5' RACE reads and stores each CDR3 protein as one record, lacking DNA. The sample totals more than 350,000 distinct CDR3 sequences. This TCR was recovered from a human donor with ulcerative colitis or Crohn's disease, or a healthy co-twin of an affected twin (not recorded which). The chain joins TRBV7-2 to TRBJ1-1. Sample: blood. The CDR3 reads CASSLGEVGTEAFF.